Below are 28 T cell receptor beta chains sequenced from a single sample in a study of shared clonotypes between healthy human individuals. Selected positively for CCR7 and CD45RO-negative, naive CD8 cells excluded terminally differentiated effector memory CD45RA+ cells. Repertoires were generated with immunoSEQ multiplex PCR, while TCRdb's copy carries only in-frame clones and drops some. The data contain 550,000 to 750,000 clones, roughly 95% of them singletons. Sequenced sample: naive CD8+ T cells sorted from blood. The receptors were gathered from a woman aged 25 to 39 in good health.

The chain uses TRBV27 and TRBJ2-4, with 7 bases aligning to TRBD1. There are 18 residues in the CDR3. The V and J ends lost 5 bases and 0 bases, in that order; junction bases with no gene match: 13. Germline V lookup: CDR1 MNHEY, CDR2 SMNVEV (reference sequence). The chain's CDR3 is CASSHSGQRKIAKNIQYF. The DNA of the CDR3 is TGTGCCAGCAGTCACTCGGGACAGAGAAAGATAGCCAAAAACATTCAGTACTTC.

The V and J genes are TRBV7-8 and TRBJ2-1; D perhaps matches TRBD2 (5 bases). Trimming shortened V by 3 bases and J by 4 bases, and 13 bases separated the two germline ends. Germline CDR1 and CDR2: SGHVS and FQNEAQ. CDR3 size: 15 residues. CDR3 residues: CASSFAGHNYNEQFF. The DNA for the CDR3 is TGTGCCAGCAGCTTTGCGGGCCATAATTACAATGAGCAGTTCTTC. Filled out from reference TRBV7-8 and TRBJ2-1, the complete variable domain reads GAGVSQSPRYKVAKRGQDVALRCDPISGHVSLFWYQQALGQGPEFLTYFQNEAQLDKSGLPSDRFFAERPEGSVSTLKIQRTQQEDSAVYLCASSFAGHNYNEQFFGPGTRLTVL.

The chain employs TRBV10-1 and TRBJ2-7; TRBD1 matches at 8 bases. V gave up 8 bases and J gave up 5 bases; unmatched junction bases: 8. CDR1 and CDR2 (germline): WNHNN, SYGVQD (reference sequence). The CDR3 is 13 amino acids. In nucleotides, the CDR3 is TGCGCCAGCTCCTGGACAGGGAACGACGAGCAGTACTTC. It encodes CASSWTGNDEQYF.

The J gene is TRBJ1-3, the V gene TRBV9; D is uncertain. The CDR3 covers 14 residues. V was trimmed by 2 bases and J by 0 bases, leaving 6 bases between them. CDR1 is SGDLS and CDR2 is YYNGEE in the germline V gene. This CDR3 is CASSVEDSGNTIYF. The CDR3 DNA is TGTGCCAGCAGCGTGGAAGACTCTGGAAACACCATATATTTT.

The chain employs TRBV6-1 and TRBJ1-1; 9 bases fit TRBD1. The length of the CDR3 is 14 residues. With V trimmed by 2 bases and J by 5 bases, 3 bases remained unmatched. The germline V gene has CDR1 MNHNS and CDR2 SASEGT. CDR3 region: CASSEWTGETEAFF. CDR3 nucleotide sequence: TGTGCCAGCAGTGAATGGACAGGGGAGACTGAAGCTTTCTTT.

The CDR3 DNA follows: TGTGCCAGCAGTTTATATGGGAGACAGGGTCTGACTGAAGCTTTCTTT. This gives the protein CASSLYGRQGLTEAFF. The chain recombines TRBV27 with TRBJ1-1; 7 nucleotides line up with TRBD1. The CDR3 is 16 amino acids. Germline lookup yields CDR1 MNHEY and CDR2 SMNVEV (reference sequence). Trimming took 1 base from V and 5 from J; bases not matched to a gene: 10.

The V and J genes are TRBV27 and TRBJ2-5, with D perhaps assigned TRBD1 or TRBD2 (6 bases each). Germline CDR1 MNHEY, CDR2 SMNVEV (reference sequence). This CDR3 has 15 residues. Trimming took off 1 base at V and 5 bases at J, with 14 bases between the two ends. The CDR3: CASSLWRGSEETQYF. In nucleotides, the CDR3 is TGTGCCAGCAGTTTATGGAGGGGGTCGGAGGAGACCCAGTACTTC.

The chain combines TRBV28 with TRBJ1-1, with TRBD1 matching 10 bases. Germline-derived CDR1 and CDR2 are MDHEN and SYDVKM. J was trimmed by 4 bases and V by 7 bases; bases with no gene match: 3. This CDR3 has 13 amino acids. The CDR3 DNA sequence: TGTGCCAGCATCTGGACAGGGGGCACTGAAGCTTTCTTT. Translating gives CASIWTGGTEAFF.

This chain connects TRBV7-2 to TRBJ2-7; no firm D call. CDR1 SGHTA and CDR2 FQGNSA come from the germline V gene. The CDR3 runs 15 residues. V shed 1 base and J shed 5 bases, with 15 bases lying between them. Here the CDR3 DNA reads TGTGCCAGCAGCTTAGGGGCTAGTGGGTTTGACGAGCAGTACTTC. Amino acids: CASSLGASGFDEQYF.

This rearrangement joins TRBV19 to TRBJ2-3; D uncertain. The CDR3 covers 12 residues. The V gene's germline CDR1 is LNHDA and CDR2 SQIVND (reference sequence). With 5 bases removed from V and 5 bases from J, the gap between germline ends came to 8 bases. CDR3 in DNA: TGTGCCAGTAGTTGGGTGGAAGATACGCAGTATTTT. Its protein is CASSWVEDTQYF. The complete variable domain, with remaining parts taken from reference TRBV19 and TRBJ2-3, reads DGGITQSPKYLFRKEGQNVTLSCEQNLNHDAMYWYRQDPGQGLRLIYYSQIVNDFQKGDIAEGYSVSREKKESFPLTVTSAQKNPTAFYLCASSWVEDTQYFGPGTRLTVL.

This chain joins TRBV29-1 and TRBJ1-2; D is unresolved. The V end was cut by 0 bases, the J end by 4 bases, with 15 bases between. CDR3 length equals 15 residues. Germline lookup yields CDR1 SQVTM and CDR2 ANQGSEA. As DNA, the CDR3 is TGCAGCGTTGAAGACCCATGGGCTATCGGCTATGGCTACACCTTC. Residues: CSVEDPWAIGYGYTF.

This clone has a single count. This chain links TRBV5-6 with TRBJ1-4; possible D gene TRBD1, 6 bases. CDR1 is SGHDT and CDR2 is YYEEEE in the germline V gene. Trimming removed 5 bases at V and 8 bases at J, with 22 bases between. CDR3 length: 16 amino acids. The CDR3 bases are TGTGCCAGCAGTTCGCTGGACGCAGGGGTTCCAGAAAAACTGTTTTTT. Translated, it gives CASSSLDAGVPEKLFF.

This rearrangement joins TRBV7-9 to TRBJ2-5, with 7 nucleotides matching TRBD1. The CDR3 spans 14 residues. The germline V gene has CDR1 SEHNR and CDR2 FQNEAQ (reference sequence). Trimming cost V 1 base and J 7 bases; bases outside gene matches: 6. CDR3 loop: CASSLGDSPWTQYF. The CDR3 nucleotides read TGTGCCAGCAGCTTAGGGGACAGTCCGTGGACCCAGTACTTC. The complete variable domain, with remaining parts taken from reference TRBV7-9 and TRBJ2-5, reads DTGVSQNPRHKITKRGQNVTFRCDPISEHNRLYWYRQTLGQGPEFLTYFQNEAQLEKSRLLSDRFSAERPKGSFSTLEIQRTEQGDSAMYLCASSLGDSPWTQYFGPGTRLLVL.

The chain uses TRBV27 and TRBJ1-1; D may be TRBD1 (6 bases). Trimming took 5 bases from V and 1 from J, leaving 14 bases between them. The CDR3 contains 15 residues. Per the germline V gene, CDR1 is MNHEY and CDR2 is SMNVEV (reference sequence). The CDR3: CASSPRTAGNTEAFF. The DNA of the CDR3 is TGTGCCAGCAGTCCAAGGACAGCTGGGAACACTGAAGCTTTCTTT.

V and J are TRBV7-9 and TRBJ2-1; 9 bases match TRBD2. Germline CDR1 reads SEHNR; CDR2 reads FQNEAQ (reference sequence). This CDR3 is 18 amino acids long. V shed 6 bases, J shed 5 bases, and the junction held 17 bases outside the gene matches. The CDR3 region is CASSSLALAGGIDNEQFF. The CDR3 nucleotides are TGTGCCAGCAGTTCCCTAGCTCTGGCGGGAGGGATCGACAATGAGCAGTTCTTC. Complete variable domain (other parts from reference TRBV7-9 and TRBJ2-1): DTGVSQNPRHKITKRGQNVTFRCDPISEHNRLYWYRQTLGQGPEFLTYFQNEAQLEKSRLLSDRFSAERPKGSFSTLEIQRTEQGDSAMYLCASSSLALAGGIDNEQFFGPGTRLTVL.

The chain links TRBV5-6 to TRBJ1-1; maybe TRBD1 (6 bases). Per germline, CDR1 SGHDT and CDR2 YYEEEE. The CDR3 is 14 amino acids. The V and J ends lost 3 bases and 6 bases respectively, with 15 bases between them. CDR3: CASSSLGGLAEAFF. CDR3 in DNA: TGTGCCAGCAGCTCACTAGGGGGTTTGGCTGAAGCTTTCTTT.

This clone showed up just once. This same CDR3 is encoded by further DNA sequences in the sample. The V and J genes are TRBV9 and TRBJ2-2; D gene ambiguous. The CDR3 has 12 amino acids. V lost 0 bases to trimming and J lost 7 bases, with 4 bases between them. Germline CDR1 SGDLS, CDR2 YYNGEE. CDR3 protein: CASSVEGGELFF. DNA for the CDR3: TGTGCCAGCAGCGTAGAAGGCGGGGAGCTGTTTTTT. The full variable domain, its missing parts supplied by reference TRBV9 and TRBJ2-2, is DSGVTQTPKHLITATGQRVTLRCSPRSGDLSVYWYQQSLDQGLQFLIQYYNGEERAKGNILERFSAQQFPDLHSELNLSSLELGDSALYFCASSVEGGELFFGEGSRLTVL.

This clone was seen once. The genes are TRBV6-5 and TRBJ2-3; 9 bases map to TRBD1. Germline lookup yields CDR1 MNHEY and CDR2 SVGAGI. J was trimmed by 1 base and V by 5 bases; bases with no gene match: 4. This CDR3 is 15 amino acids long. The CDR3 nucleotides are TGTGCCAGCAGTACAAGACAGGGGGGCACAGATACGCAGTATTTT. It codes for CASSTRQGGTDTQYF.

The rearrangement joins TRBV4-2 to TRBJ1-5, with D unclear. Trimming left V 0 bases short and J 11 bases short, with 23 bases between. This CDR3 has 17 residues. CDR1 LGHNA and CDR2 YNFKEQ come from the germline V gene. The CDR3 reads CASSQEYRQDEPVTQHF. CDR3 sequence (DNA): TGTGCCAGCAGCCAAGAATATCGGCAGGACGAACCCGTGACCCAGCATTTT.

The V gene is TRBV5-6, the J gene TRBJ2-1; 11 bases are a match to TRBD2. This CDR3 is 15 amino acids long. CDR1 is SGHDT, CDR2 YYEEEE, per germline. V dropped 4 bases and J dropped 2; count of bases not matched to a gene: 2. The CDR3 DNA is TGTGCCAGCAGCCCTAGCGGGAGGACCTACAATGAGCAGTTCTTC. Translated: CASSPSGRTYNEQFF.

The CDR3 DNA sequence: TGCGCCAGCAGGACGATGGGGGAGACCCAGTACTTC. This gives the protein CASRTMGETQYF. J is TRBJ2-5 and V is TRBV4-1; D is ambiguous. The germline gives CDR1 MGHRA, CDR2 YSYEKL. This CDR3 has 12 amino acids. V was pared by 6 bases and J by 5 bases, with 10 bases between.

The rearrangement joins TRBV2 to TRBJ2-1, with unresolved D. V shed 7 bases and J shed 9 bases, with 22 bases lying between them. This CDR3 has 15 amino acids. The germline CDR1 and CDR2 sequences are SNHLY and FYNNEI. The CDR3 bases are TGTGCCAGCACTCTAAGGGATCGAAATTTAGGTGAGCAGTTCTTC. As protein: CASTLRDRNLGEQFF.

The rearrangement uses TRBV4-1 and TRBJ1-5, with no clear D. This CDR3 contains 14 residues. Trimming cost V 4 bases and J 6 bases, with 13 bases left between them. Germline assignment: CDR1 MGHRA and CDR2 YSYEKL. The CDR3 DNA reads TGCGCCAGCAGCCTACAAAGGGAGGGTCAGCCCCAGCATTTT. Translating it yields CASSLQREGQPQHF.

The genes are TRBV7-9 and TRBJ2-1; D tentatively fits TRBD1 or TRBD2 (5 bases each). The CDR3 extends over 14 amino acids. The ends were cut back, 5 bases at V and 4 bases at J, with 12 bases in the middle. Germline V gives CDR1 SEHNR, CDR2 FQNEAQ (reference sequence). Here the CDR3 reads CASSPAWGYNEQFF. The CDR3 DNA is TGTGCCAGCAGCCCGGCGTGGGGGTACAATGAGCAGTTCTTC.

The chain employs TRBV19 and TRBJ2-7, with D perhaps assigned TRBD1 or TRBD2 (6 bases each). The CDR3 covers 14 residues. Germline V gene lookup returns CDR1 LNHDA and CDR2 SQIVND (reference sequence). V was shortened by 3 bases and J by 4 bases, with 13 bases between the two germline ends. The CDR3 DNA sequence: TGTGCCAGTAGTATCCCGGGGGCGCCTTACGAGCAGTACTTC. This translates into CASSIPGAPYEQYF.

Of note for this clone: This specimen includes other DNA sequences encoding the same CDR3. The rearrangement uses TRBV2 and TRBJ2-7, with D possibly TRBD1 on 5 matching bases. V gave up 1 base and J gave up 1 base, with 8 bases separating them. Germline V CDR1 and CDR2: SNHLY, FYNNEI. The CDR3 sequence is 14 residues long. The CDR3 nucleotides read TGTGCCAGCAGTGAAGGGCAGGGTTCCTACGAGCAGTACTTC. It yields the protein CASSEGQGSYEQYF.

The chain has TRBV27 and TRBJ2-2; D might be TRBD1 or TRBD2, each matching 6 bases. The germline CDR1 and CDR2 sequences are MNHEY and SMNVEV (reference sequence). The CDR3 has 13 residues. Trimming took off 9 bases at V and 6 bases at J, with 14 bases between the two ends. The CDR3 DNA reads TGTGCCAGTAGAATAGGGGGGCCCGGGGAGCTGTTTTTT. Protein product: CASRIGGPGELFF.

The chain combines TRBV14 with TRBJ1-3, with TRBD1 as a possible D gene (5 bases). V lost 2 bases and J lost 0, with 14 bases in between. CDR3 length equals 17 residues. Germline lookup yields CDR1 SGHDN and CDR2 FVKESK. The CDR3, as DNA: TGTGCCAGCAGCCAAACTCAGACAGCACTCTCTGGAAACACCATATATTTT. This translates into CASSQTQTALSGNTIYF.